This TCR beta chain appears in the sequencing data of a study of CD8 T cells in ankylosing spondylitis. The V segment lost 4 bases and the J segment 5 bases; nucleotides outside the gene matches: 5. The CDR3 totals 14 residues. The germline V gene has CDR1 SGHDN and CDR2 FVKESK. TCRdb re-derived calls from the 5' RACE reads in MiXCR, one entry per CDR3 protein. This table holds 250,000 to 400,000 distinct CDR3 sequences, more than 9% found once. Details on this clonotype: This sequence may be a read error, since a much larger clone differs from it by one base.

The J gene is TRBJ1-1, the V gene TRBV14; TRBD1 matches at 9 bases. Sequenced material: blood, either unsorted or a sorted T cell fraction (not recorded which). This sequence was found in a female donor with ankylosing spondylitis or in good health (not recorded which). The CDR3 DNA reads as TGTGCCAGCAGCCCCGGGACAGGGCGAACTGAAGCTTTCTTT. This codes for CASSPGTGRTEAFF.